These T cell receptor beta chains were read from a single sample in a study of shared clonotypes between healthy human individuals. Using immunoSEQ multiplex PCR, the repertoire was profiled, and TCRdb retains in-frame clones only, with some absent. The repertoire holds 2 million to 2.5 million clones, with about 95% as singletons. The sample consisted of naive CD8+ T cells sorted from blood. These receptors came from a man between 18 and 35 years old in good health. Both conserved end residues are part of each CDR3. The D gene is left open where the match is weak. Part of the rows lack a size; the others show once, few, many or a class for expanded clones.

D gene	clone size	V gene	J gene	CDR3 DNA	CDR3 protein
-	-	TRBV7-9	TRBJ2-7	TGTGCCAGCAGCATCGGGACGCAATCCTACGAGCAGTACTTC	CASSIGTQSYEQYF
-	-	TRBV7-9	TRBJ1-2	TGTGCCAGCAGCGTAGACCGACAAGCCTTCTATGGCTACACCTTC	CASSVDRQAFYGYTF
-	-	TRBV4-1	TRBJ2-1	TGCGCCAGCAGCCAAGATCGAGAGGTTACCTACAATGAGCAGTTCTTC	CASSQDREVTYNEQFF
-	-	TRBV15	TRBJ2-3	TGTGCCACCAGGGGGATAAGGGGTAGCACAGATACGCAGTATTTT	CATRGIRGSTDTQYF
-	-	TRBV7-6	TRBJ2-1	TGTGCCAGCAGCTTAGCGGGGTATGAGCAGTTCTTC	CASSLAGYEQFF
-	-	TRBV28	TRBJ1-6	TGTGCCAGTTCCGACTCGGGTCATAATTCACCCCTCCACTTT	CASSDSGHNSPLHF
-	once	TRBV4-1	TRBJ2-2	TGCGCCAGCAGCCAAGATCCAGGGATCACCGGGGAGCTGTTTTTT	CASSQDPGITGELFF
TRBD2	-	TRBV10-2	TRBJ2-1	TGCGCCAGCTCTAGCGGGGGTTACAATGAGCAGTTCTTC	CASSSGGYNEQFF
TRBD1	-	TRBV7-8	TRBJ2-7	TGTGCCAGCAGCTTAGGGACAGGGTCTTTCAACGAGCAGTACTTC	CASSLGTGSFNEQYF
-	few	TRBV19	TRBJ2-7	TGTGCCAGTAGTCCAGGACCCTCCTACGAGCAGTACTTC	CASSPGPSYEQYF
-	-	TRBV25-1	TRBJ1-1	TGTGCCAGCAGCGTAGGAGGGGAGAACACTGAAGCTTTCTTT	CASSVGGENTEAFF
-	-	TRBV27	TRBJ2-2	TGTGCCAACCAGGACAGAAACACCGGGGAGCTGTTTTTT	CANQDRNTGELFF
-	-	TRBV5-6	TRBJ2-1	TGTGCCAGCAGCCTACATTACAGCTACAATGAGCAGTTCTTC	CASSLHYSYNEQFF
-	-	TRBV7-3	TRBJ2-2	TGTGCCAGCAGCTCCCAGGGGCCCGGGGAGCTGTTTTTT	CASSSQGPGELFF
-	-	TRBV30	TRBJ2-3	TGTGCCTGCGCTCAGGGCCGGGATACGCAGTATTTT	CACAQGRDTQYF